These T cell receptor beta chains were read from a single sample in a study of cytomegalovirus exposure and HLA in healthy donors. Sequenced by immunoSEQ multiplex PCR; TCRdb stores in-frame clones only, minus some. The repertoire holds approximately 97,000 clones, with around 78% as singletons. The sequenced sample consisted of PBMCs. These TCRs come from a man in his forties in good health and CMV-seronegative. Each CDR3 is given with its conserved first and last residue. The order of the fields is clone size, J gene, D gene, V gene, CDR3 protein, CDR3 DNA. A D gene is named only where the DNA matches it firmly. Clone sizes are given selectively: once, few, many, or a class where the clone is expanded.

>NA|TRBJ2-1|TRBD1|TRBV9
CASSVGETGVYNEQFF
TGTGCCAGCAGCGTAGGGGAGACAGGGGTCTACAATGAGCAGTTCTTC
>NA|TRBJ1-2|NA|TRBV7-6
CASSLVHRSYGYTF
TGTGCCAGCAGCTTAGTTCATAGATCCTATGGCTACACCTTC
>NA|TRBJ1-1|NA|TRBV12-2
CASRLGRGGYTEAFF
TGTGCAAGTCGCTTAGGGCGGGGAGGATACACTGAAGCTTTCTTT
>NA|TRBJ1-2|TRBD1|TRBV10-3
CAISDDRGVNGYTF
TGTGCCATCAGTGATGACAGGGGGGTGAATGGCTACACCTTC
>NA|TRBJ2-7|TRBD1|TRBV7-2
CASSFVLGTGNHYEQYF
TGTGCCAGCAGCTTCGTATTGGGGACAGGGAATCACTACGAGCAGTACTTC
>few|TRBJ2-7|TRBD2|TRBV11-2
CASSSPRGGYEQYF
TGTGCCAGCAGCTCACCTCGGGGGGGGTACGAGCAGTACTTC
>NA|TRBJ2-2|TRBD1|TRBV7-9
CASSLGGGTGGNTGELFF
TGTGCCAGCAGCTTAGGAGGTGGTACAGGGGGCAACACCGGGGAGCTGTTTTTT
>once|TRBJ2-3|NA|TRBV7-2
CASSLRGGLSTDTQYF
TGTGCCAGCAGCTTGCGCGGAGGCCTAAGCACAGATACGCAGTATTTT
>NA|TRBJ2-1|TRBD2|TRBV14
CASSQWLAGVGNEQFF
TGTGCCAGCAGCCAGTGGCTAGCGGGGGTGGGGAATGAGCAGTTCTTC
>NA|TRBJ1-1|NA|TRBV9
CASSVVSGSEAFF
TGTGCCAGCAGCGTAGTGTCCGGGTCTGAAGCTTTCTTT
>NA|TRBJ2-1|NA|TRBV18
CASSLGGSRGNEQFF
TGTGCCAGCTCCCTCGGAGGGAGTAGAGGCAATGAGCAGTTCTTC
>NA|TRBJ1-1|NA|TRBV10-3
CAISESAPPRGTEAFF
TGTGCCATCAGTGAGTCGGCCCCCCCTAGGGGCACTGAAGCTTTCTTT
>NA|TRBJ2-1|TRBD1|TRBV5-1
CASSSDRLSSYNEQFF
TGCGCCAGCAGCTCGGACAGGCTGAGCTCCTACAATGAGCAGTTCTTC
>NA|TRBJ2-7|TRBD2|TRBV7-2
CASSPGGQKNSYEQYF
TGTGCCAGCAGCCCGGGGGGGCAGAAGAACTCCTACGAGCAGTACTTC
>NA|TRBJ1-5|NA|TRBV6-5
CARTTGDSNQPQHF
TGTGCCAGGACAACAGGCGATAGCAATCAGCCCCAGCATTTT
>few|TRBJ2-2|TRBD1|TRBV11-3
CASSLGGGTANTGELFF
TGTGCCAGCAGCCTAGGGGGCGGAACCGCGAACACCGGGGAGCTGTTTTTT
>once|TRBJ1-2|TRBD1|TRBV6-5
CASTSDRGHGYTF
TGTGCCAGCACTTCGGACAGGGGGCATGGCTACACCTTC
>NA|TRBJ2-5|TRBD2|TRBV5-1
CASSPGTTHQETQYF
TGCGCCAGCAGCCCAGGGACTACACATCAAGAGACCCAGTACTTC
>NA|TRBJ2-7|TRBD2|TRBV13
CASSTGLAREQYF
TGTGCCAGCAGCACAGGACTAGCCCGCGAGCAGTACTTC
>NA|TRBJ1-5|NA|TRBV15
CATSRSAGSNQPQHF
TGTGCCACCAGCAGATCAGCAGGGAGCAATCAGCCCCAGCATTTT
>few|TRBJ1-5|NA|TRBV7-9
CASSPVLPLGRQHF
TGTGCCAGCAGCCCCGTCCTCCCCTTGGGGCGCCAGCATTTT
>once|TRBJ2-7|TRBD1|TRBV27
CASSTMTGGNEQYF
TGTGCCAGCAGCACCATGACAGGGGGGAACGAGCAGTACTTC
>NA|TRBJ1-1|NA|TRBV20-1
CSAPGNTEAFF
TGCAGTGCTCCGGGGAACACTGAAGCTTTCTTT
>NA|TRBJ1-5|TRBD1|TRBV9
CASSVGTGSQPQHF
TGTGCCAGCAGCGTAGGGACAGGGTCTCAGCCCCAGCATTTT
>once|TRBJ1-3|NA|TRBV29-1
CSAWGQTGNTIYF
TGCAGCGCTTGGGGACAAACTGGAAACACCATATATTTT
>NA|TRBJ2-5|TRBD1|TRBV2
CASRPGQKKETQYF
TGTGCCAGCAGGCCGGGACAGAAAAAAGAGACCCAGTACTTC
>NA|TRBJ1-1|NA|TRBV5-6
CASSLVAGLWNTEAFF
TGTGCCAGCAGCTTGGTGGCAGGGCTTTGGAACACTGAAGCTTTCTTT
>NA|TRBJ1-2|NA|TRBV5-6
CASSPLGSSLDYGYTF
TGTGCCAGCAGCCCCCTGGGGAGCAGCTTGGACTATGGCTACACCTTC
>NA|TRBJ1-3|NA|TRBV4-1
CASSPRGDTSGNTIYF
TGCGCCAGCAGCCCCCGGGGGGACACCTCTGGAAACACCATATATTTT
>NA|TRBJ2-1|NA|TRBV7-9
CASSSSGLAYNEQFF
TGTGCCAGCAGCTCCTCGGGACTGGCCTACAATGAGCAGTTCTTC
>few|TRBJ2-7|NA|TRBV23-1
CASSRAGKLEQYF
TGCGCCAGCAGTCGTGCGGGGAAACTCGAGCAGTACTTC
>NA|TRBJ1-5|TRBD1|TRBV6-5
CASSPGTGGIQPQHF
TGTGCCAGCAGTCCCGGGACAGGGGGAATCCAGCCCCAGCATTTT
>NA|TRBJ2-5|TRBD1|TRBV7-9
CASSPGQGFQETQYF
TGTGCCAGCAGCCCGGGACAGGGCTTCCAAGAGACCCAGTACTTC
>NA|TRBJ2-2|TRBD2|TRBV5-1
CASSLGLAGGLPGELFF
TGCGCCAGCAGCTTGGGACTAGCGGGGGGGCTCCCCGGGGAGCTGTTTTTT
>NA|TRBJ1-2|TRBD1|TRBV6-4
CASSALRDRASYGYTF
TGTGCCAGCAGTGCTCTCCGGGACAGGGCCTCCTATGGCTACACCTTC
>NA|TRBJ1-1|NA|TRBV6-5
CASTPPGGGTEAFF
TGTGCCAGCACTCCTCCGGGGGGTGGGACTGAAGCTTTCTTT
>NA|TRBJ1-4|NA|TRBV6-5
CASSPERRNEKLFF
TGTGCCAGCAGCCCTGAGAGGAGGAATGAAAAACTGTTTTTT
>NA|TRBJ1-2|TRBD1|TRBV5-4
CASSLASTGEIYGYTF
TGTGCCAGCAGCTTGGCGTCCACAGGGGAAATCTATGGCTACACCTTC
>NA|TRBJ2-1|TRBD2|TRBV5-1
CASSLSGGSNEQFF
TGCGCCAGCAGCTTGAGCGGGGGGTCCAATGAGCAGTTCTTC
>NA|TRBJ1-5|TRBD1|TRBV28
CASSLRGTGTGDQPQHF
TGTGCCAGCAGTTTAAGAGGGACAGGGACTGGGGATCAGCCCCAGCATTTT
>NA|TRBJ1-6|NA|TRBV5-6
CASSFGPRENSPLHF
TGTGCCAGCAGCTTTGGCCCCCGGGAAAATTCACCCCTCCACTTT
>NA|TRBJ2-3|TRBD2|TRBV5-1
CASSLNLAGGGADTQYF
TGCGCCAGCAGCTTGAACCTAGCGGGGGGCGGCGCAGATACGCAGTATTTT
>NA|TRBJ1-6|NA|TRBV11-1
CASSQTGNLGLNSPLHF
TGTGCCAGCAGCCAAACAGGAAATTTGGGTCTTAATTCACCCCTCCACTTT
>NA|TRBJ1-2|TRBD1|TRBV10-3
CAISPTGDGYTF
TGTGCCATCAGTCCGACAGGGGATGGCTACACCTTC
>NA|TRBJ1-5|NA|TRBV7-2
CASSLAPGQQPQHF
TGTGCCAGCAGCTTAGCGCCCGGACAACAGCCCCAGCATTTT
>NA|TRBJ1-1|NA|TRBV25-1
CASSESGLNTEAFF
TGTGCCAGCAGTGAATCGGGTTTGAACACTGAAGCTTTCTTT
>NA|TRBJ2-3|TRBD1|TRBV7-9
CASSTGDRERADTQYF
TGTGCCAGCAGCACGGGGGACAGGGAAAGGGCAGATACGCAGTATTTT
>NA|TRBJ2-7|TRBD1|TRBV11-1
CASSKQGAPYEQYF
TGTGCCAGCAGCAAACAGGGGGCGCCCTACGAGCAGTACTTC